A single TCR beta chain is shown here with its context. This entry comes from a study of OX40 agonist ivuxolimab in advanced cancers. Across the study: Participants averaged approximately 65 years of age (range roughly 23 to 85) and were over 75% male.

Profiling relied on immunoSEQ multiplex PCR, and the TCRdb table lists in-frame clones only, not all of them. The table shows about 22,000 clones, with approximately 91% occurring only once. Trimming removed 4 bases at V and 6 bases at J, with 13 bases between. Germline V gene data show CDR1 as WNHNN and CDR2 as SYGVQD (reference sequence). This CDR3 is 13 amino acids long. The material was CD4+ or CD8+ T cells sorted from blood, obtained in a trial of the OX40 agonist ivuxolimab. The chain is built from TRBV10-1 and TRBJ2-7; D uncertain. The receptor was derived from an adult with an advanced solid tumor such as melanoma, head and neck, liver or kidney cancer. For the CDR3, the DNA is TGCGCCAGCAGTGGCTTGGTAGCATCCGAGCAGTACTTC. Translated: CASSGLVASEQYF.